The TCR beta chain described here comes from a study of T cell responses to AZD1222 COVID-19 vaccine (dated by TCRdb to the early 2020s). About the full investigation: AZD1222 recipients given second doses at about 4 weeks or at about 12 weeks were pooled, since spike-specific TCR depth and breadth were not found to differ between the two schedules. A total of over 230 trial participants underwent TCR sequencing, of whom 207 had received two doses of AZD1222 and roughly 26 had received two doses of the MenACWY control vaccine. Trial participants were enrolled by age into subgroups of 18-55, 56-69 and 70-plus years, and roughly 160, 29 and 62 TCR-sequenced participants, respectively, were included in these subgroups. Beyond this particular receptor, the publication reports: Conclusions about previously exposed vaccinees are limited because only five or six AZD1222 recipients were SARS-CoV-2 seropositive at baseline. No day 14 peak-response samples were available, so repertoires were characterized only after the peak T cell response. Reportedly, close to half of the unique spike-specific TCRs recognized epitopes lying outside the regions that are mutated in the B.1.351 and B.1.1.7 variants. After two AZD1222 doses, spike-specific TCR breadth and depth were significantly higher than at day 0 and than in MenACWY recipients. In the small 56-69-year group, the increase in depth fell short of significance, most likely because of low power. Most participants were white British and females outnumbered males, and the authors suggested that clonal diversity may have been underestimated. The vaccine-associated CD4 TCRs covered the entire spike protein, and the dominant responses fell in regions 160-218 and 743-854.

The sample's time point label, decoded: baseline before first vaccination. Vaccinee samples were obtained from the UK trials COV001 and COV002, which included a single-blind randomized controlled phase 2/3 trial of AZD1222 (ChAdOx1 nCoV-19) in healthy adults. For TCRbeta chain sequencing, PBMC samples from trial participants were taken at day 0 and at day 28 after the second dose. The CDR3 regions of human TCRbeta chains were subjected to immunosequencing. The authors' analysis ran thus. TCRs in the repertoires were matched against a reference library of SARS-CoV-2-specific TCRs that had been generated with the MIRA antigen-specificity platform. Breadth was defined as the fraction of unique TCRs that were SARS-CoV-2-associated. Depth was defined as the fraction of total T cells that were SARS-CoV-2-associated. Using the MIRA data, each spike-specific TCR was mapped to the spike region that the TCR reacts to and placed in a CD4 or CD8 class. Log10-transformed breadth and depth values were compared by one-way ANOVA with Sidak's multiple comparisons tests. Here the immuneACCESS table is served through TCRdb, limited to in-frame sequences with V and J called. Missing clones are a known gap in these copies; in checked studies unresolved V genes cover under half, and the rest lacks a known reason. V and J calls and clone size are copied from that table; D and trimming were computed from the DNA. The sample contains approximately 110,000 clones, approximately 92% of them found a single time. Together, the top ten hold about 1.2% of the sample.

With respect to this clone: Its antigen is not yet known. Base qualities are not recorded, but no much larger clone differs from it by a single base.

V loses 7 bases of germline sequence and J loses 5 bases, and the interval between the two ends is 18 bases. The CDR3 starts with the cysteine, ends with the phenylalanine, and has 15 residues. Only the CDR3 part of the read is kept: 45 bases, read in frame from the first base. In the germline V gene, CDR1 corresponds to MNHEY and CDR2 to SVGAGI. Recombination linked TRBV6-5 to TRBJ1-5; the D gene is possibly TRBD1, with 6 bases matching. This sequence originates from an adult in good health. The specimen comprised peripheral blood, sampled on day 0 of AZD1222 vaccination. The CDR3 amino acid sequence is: CASIEYRDTYQPQHF. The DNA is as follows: TGTGCCAGCATCGAGTACCGGGACACTTATCAGCCCCAGCATTTT.